Sequencing of this T cell receptor beta chain was carried out in a study of T cell responses to AZD1222 COVID-19 vaccine (dated by TCRdb to the early 2020s). In terms of the full investigation: AZD1222 recipients given second doses at about 4 weeks or at about 12 weeks were pooled, since spike-specific TCR depth and breadth were not found to differ between the two schedules. TCR sequencing was performed for 230 to 250 trial participants, of whom some 200 were given two doses of AZD1222 and around 25 were given two doses of MenACWY control vaccine. Trial participants were enrolled into age subgroups of 18-55, 56-69 and 70-plus years, which contained 148, 28 and 57 TCR-sequenced participants, respectively. Results and caveats for the whole study, not just this receptor: Because no day 14 peak-response samples were available, the repertoires could be characterized only after the peak T cell response. Conclusions about previously exposed vaccinees were limited because only six AZD1222 recipients were SARS-CoV-2 seropositive at baseline. The vaccine-associated CD4 TCRs covered the entire spike protein, and the dominant responses fell in regions 160-218 and 743-854. Spike-specific TCR breadth and depth rose significantly after two AZD1222 doses compared with day 0 and with MenACWY recipients. Most participants were white British and females outnumbered males, and the authors suggested that clonal diversity may have been underestimated. Reportedly, almost half of the unique spike-specific TCRs recognized epitopes lying outside the regions that are mutated in the B.1.351 and B.1.1.7 variants. In the small 56-69-year group, the increase in depth fell short of significance, most likely because of low power.

In light of the paper, this sample's time point label describes: baseline before first vaccination. Vaccinee samples came from UK trials COV001 and COV002, including a single-blind randomized controlled phase 2/3 trial of AZD1222 (ChAdOx1 nCoV-19) in healthy adults. For TCRbeta chain sequencing, PBMC samples from trial participants were taken at day 0 and at day 28 after the second dose. The CDR3 regions of human TCRbeta chains were subjected to immunosequencing. Processing in the source paper ran as follows. TCRs in the repertoires were compared against a reference library of SARS-CoV-2-specific TCRs that had been generated with the MIRA antigen-specificity platform. Breadth was defined as the fraction of unique TCRs that were SARS-CoV-2-associated, and depth was defined as the fraction of total T cells that were SARS-CoV-2-associated. Using the MIRA data, every spike-specific TCR was mapped to the spike region that the TCR reacted to and assigned to either a CD4 or a CD8 class. Log10-transformed breadth and depth values were compared by one-way ANOVA with Sidak's multiple comparisons tests. Here the immuneACCESS table is served through TCRdb, limited to in-frame sequences with V and J called. Missing clones are a known gap in these copies; in checked studies unresolved V genes cover under half, and the rest lacks a known reason. Clone size and V and J calls were adopted from that table, with D and trimming inferred from the DNA. This sample gives about 92,000 clones in total; approximately 84% of them show up just once. About 10% of the sample lies in the top ten.

Inclusive of the bounding cysteine and phenylalanine, the CDR3 is 16 residues long. The entry retains the CDR3 DNA only, 48 bases that are in frame from base 1. V is reduced by 2 bases and J by 9 bases, leaving a spacing of 22 bases between them. The germline V gene provides CDR1 MDHEN and CDR2 SYDVKM. With regard to this clone: Its antigen target is currently unknown. Per-base quality was not reported, and no clone a single base away is much larger than it.

This receptor was obtained from an adult in good health. The chain joins TRBV28 to TRBJ1-1, and TRBD1 may be the D gene, going by 6 matching bases. Sequenced here: peripheral blood, sampled on day 0 of AZD1222 vaccination. The CDR3 here reads CASSLVQGPLMSKAFF. The DNA sequence is as follows: TGTGCCAGCAGTTTAGTCCAGGGGCCCTTGATGTCCAAAGCTTTCTTT.